This T cell receptor beta chain is drawn from a study of cytomegalovirus exposure and HLA in healthy donors. Study-wide results and limits: Rare sequences made up most TCRs, while some public TCRs were found in many donors. There were fewer than 200 TCR beta chains listed as cytomegalovirus-associated. Using the classifier, cytomegalovirus status was reportedly diagnosed with high specificity and sensitivity. Subsequent analysis showed first-cohort TCR clusters tending to co-occur in 120 or so validation repertoires.

Some clones are missing from TCRdb's copy, which holds only in-frame ones; the method was immunoSEQ multiplex PCR. The data show about 130,000 clones, 89% seen once. Concerning this clone itself: The antigen remains undetermined.

The source is a woman aged 18 to 35 in good health and CMV-seronegative. Sequenced: PBMCs.

The CDR3 DNA reads as TGTGCCAGCAGCCCAGGGGGGAGCTCCTACAATGAGCAGTTCTTC. It is translated as CASSPGGSSYNEQFF. The chain couples TRBV7-2 to TRBJ2-1, with a weak D call TRBD1 (7 bases). The germline V gene encodes CDR1 SGHTA and CDR2 FQGNSA. The CDR3 length is 15 residues. Between the trimmed V and J ends, which lost 5 bases and 0 bases, there was a span of 11 bases.